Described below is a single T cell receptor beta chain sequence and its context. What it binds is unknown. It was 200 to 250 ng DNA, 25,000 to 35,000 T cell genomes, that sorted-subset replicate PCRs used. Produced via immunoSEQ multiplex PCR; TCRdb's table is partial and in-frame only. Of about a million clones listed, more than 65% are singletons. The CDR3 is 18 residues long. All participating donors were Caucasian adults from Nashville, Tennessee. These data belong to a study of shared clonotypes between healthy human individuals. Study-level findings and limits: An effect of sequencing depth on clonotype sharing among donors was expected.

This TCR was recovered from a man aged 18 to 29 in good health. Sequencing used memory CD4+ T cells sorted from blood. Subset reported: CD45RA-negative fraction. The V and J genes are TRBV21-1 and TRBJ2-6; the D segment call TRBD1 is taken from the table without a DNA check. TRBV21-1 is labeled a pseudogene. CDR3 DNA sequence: TGTGCCAGCAGCAAAGTCCAGGGGGTGAACCCTGGGGCCAACGTCCTGACTTTC. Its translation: CASSKVQGVNPGANVLTF.